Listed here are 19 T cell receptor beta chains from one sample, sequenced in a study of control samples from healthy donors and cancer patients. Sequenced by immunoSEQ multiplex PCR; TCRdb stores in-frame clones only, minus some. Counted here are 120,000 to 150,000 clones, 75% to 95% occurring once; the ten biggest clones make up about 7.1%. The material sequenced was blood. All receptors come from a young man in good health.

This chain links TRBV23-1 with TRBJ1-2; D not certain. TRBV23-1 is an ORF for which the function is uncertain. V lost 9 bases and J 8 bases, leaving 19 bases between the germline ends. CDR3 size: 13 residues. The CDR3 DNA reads TGCGCCAGGCGCTGCACATGGTTTCGCGGCTACACCTTC. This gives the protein CARRCTWFRGYTF.

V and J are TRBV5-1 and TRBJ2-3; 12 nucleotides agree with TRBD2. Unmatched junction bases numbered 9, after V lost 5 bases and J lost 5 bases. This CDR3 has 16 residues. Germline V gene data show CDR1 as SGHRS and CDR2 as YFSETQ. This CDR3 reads CASSSLAGGQKDTQYF. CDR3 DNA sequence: TGCGCCAGCAGTTCCCTAGCGGGGGGGCAGAAAGATACGCAGTATTTT.

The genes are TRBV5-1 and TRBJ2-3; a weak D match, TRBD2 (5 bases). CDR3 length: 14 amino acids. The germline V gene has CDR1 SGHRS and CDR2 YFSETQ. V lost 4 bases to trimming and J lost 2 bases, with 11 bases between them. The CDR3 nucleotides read TGCGCCAGCAGCCTAAGCGGTTTCACAGATACGCAGTATTTT. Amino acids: CASSLSGFTDTQYF.

The CDR3 loop reads CASSSTETYEQYF. The CDR3 nucleotides are TGTGCCAGCAGCTCAACGGAGACCTACGAGCAGTACTTC. The rearrangement uses TRBV7-9 and TRBJ2-7; unclear D gene. CDR1 and CDR2 from the germline V gene are SEHNR and FQNEAQ (reference sequence). The V end lost 4 bases, the J end lost 2 bases, and 9 bases lay between the germline ends. The CDR3 is 13 residues long.

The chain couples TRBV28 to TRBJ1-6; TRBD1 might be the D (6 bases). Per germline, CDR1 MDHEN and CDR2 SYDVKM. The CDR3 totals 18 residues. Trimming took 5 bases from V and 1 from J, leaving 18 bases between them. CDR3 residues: CASSQSRGLGSYNSPLHF. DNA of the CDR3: TGTGCCAGCAGTCAATCCAGGGGTTTGGGTTCCTATAATTCACCCCTCCACTTT. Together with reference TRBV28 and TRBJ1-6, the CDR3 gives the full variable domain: DVKVTQSSRYLVKRTGEKVFLECVQDMDHENMFWYRQDPGLGLRLIYFSYDVKMKEKGDIPEGYSVSREKKERFSLILESASTNQTSMYLCASSQSRGLGSYNSPLHFGNGTRLTVT.

CDR3 sequence: CASSILDGLGYTF. CDR3 nucleotides: TGTGCCAGTAGTATTCTGGACGGCCTGGGCTACACCTTC. The chain carries TRBV19 and TRBJ1-2; the D is unclear. The CDR3 covers 13 residues. The germline V and J ends were trimmed by 3 bases and 8 bases, with 13 bases remaining between them. Germline CDR1 reads LNHDA; CDR2 reads SQIVND (reference sequence).

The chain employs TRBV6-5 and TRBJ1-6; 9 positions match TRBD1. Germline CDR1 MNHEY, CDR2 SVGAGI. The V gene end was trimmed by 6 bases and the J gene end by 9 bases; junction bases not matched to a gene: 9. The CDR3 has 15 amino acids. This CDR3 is CASRDPGQGSSPLHF. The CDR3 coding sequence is TGTGCCAGCAGAGACCCGGGACAGGGATCTTCACCCCTCCACTTT.

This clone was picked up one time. CDR3 loop: CVRSLEAGNISNQPQHF. The CDR3 region has the DNA TGTGTCAGAAGCTTAGAGGCAGGGAATATAAGCAATCAGCCCCAGCATTTT. This chain connects TRBV7-5 to TRBJ1-5; the D segment call TRBD1 is taken from the table without a DNA check. TRBV7-5 constitutes a pseudogene. There are 17 residues in the CDR3.

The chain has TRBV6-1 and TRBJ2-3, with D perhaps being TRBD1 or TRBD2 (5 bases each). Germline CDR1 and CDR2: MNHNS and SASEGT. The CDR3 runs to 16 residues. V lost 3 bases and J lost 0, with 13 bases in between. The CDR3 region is CASSEVGRGSTDTQYF. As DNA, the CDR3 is TGTGCCAGCAGTGAGGTCGGCCGGGGCAGCACAGATACGCAGTATTTT.

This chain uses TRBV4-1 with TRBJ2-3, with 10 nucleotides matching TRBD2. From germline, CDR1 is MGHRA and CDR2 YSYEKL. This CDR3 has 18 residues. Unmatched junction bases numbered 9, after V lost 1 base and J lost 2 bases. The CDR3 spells CASSQVRGAGGSTDTQYF. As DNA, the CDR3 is TGCGCCAGCAGCCAAGTAAGGGGAGCGGGGGGGTCCACAGATACGCAGTATTTT.

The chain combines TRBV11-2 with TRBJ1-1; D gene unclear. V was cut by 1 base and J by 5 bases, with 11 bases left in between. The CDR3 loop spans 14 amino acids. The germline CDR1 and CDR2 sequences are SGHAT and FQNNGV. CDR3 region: CASSLGAGDTEAFF. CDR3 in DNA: TGTGCCAGCAGCTTAGGGGCCGGGGATACTGAAGCTTTCTTT.

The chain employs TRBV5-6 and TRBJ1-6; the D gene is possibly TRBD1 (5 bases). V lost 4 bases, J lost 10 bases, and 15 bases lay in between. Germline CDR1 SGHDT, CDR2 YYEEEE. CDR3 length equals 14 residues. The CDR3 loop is CASSVGRARSPLHF. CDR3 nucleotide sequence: TGTGCCAGCAGCGTTGGCAGGGCGCGGTCACCCCTCCACTTT.

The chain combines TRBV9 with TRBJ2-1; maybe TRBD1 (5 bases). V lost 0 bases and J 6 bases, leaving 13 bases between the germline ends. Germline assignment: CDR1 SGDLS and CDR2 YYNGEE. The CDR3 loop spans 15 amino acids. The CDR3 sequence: CASSVAGASSNEQFF. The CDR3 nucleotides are TGTGCCAGCAGCGTAGCTGGGGCTTCTTCCAATGAGCAGTTCTTC.

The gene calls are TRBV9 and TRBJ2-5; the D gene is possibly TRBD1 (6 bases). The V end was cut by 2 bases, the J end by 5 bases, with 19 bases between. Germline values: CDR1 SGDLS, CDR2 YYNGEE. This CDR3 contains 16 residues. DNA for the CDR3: TGTGCCAGCAGCGTCACTCGACAGGATTCTGTGGAGACCCAGTACTTC. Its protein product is CASSVTRQDSVETQYF.

CDR3 nucleotide sequence: TGTGCCACCAGTGCCTTGGGACAGGGTGTGGATGAGCAGTTCTTC. Encoded protein: CATSALGQGVDEQFF. The V and J genes are TRBV24-1 and TRBJ2-1; 9 positions match TRBD1. J lost 8 bases, V lost 5 bases, and 9 bases had no gene match. Germline CDR1 is KGHDR and CDR2 is SFDVKD. CDR3 length equals 15 residues.

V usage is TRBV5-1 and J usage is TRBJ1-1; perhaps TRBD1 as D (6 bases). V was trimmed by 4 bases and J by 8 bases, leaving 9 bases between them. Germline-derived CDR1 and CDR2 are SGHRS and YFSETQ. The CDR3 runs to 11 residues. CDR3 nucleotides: TGCGCCAGCAGCCCTGGGACAGAAGCTTTCTTT. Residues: CASSPGTEAFF.

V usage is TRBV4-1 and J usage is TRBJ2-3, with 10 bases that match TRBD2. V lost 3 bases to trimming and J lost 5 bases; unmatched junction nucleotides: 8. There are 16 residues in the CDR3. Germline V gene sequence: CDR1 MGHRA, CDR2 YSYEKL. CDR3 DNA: TGCGCCAGCAGCCACGGGACTAGCGTTGAAGGAGATACGCAGTATTTT. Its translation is CASSHGTSVEGDTQYF.

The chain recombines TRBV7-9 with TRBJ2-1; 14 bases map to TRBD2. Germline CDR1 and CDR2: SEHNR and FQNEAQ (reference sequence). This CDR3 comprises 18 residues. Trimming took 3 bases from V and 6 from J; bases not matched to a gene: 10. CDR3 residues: CASSLRTSGGPGVNEQFF. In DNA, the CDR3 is TGTGCCAGCAGCTTGAGGACTAGCGGGGGGCCTGGGGTCAATGAGCAGTTCTTC.

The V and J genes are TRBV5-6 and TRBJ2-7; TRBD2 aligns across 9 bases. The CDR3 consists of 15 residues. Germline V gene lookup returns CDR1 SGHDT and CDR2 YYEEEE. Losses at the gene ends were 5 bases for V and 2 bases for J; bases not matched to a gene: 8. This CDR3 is CASRPGLAGPYEQYF. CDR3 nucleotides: TGTGCCAGCAGACCGGGGCTAGCGGGGCCCTACGAGCAGTACTTC. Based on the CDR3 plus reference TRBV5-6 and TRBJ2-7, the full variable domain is DAGVTQSPTHLIKTRGQQVTLRCSPKSGHDTVSWYQQALGQGPQFIFQYYEEEERQRGNFPDRFSGHQFPNYSSELNVNALLLGDSALYLCASRPGLAGPYEQYFGPGTRLTVT.